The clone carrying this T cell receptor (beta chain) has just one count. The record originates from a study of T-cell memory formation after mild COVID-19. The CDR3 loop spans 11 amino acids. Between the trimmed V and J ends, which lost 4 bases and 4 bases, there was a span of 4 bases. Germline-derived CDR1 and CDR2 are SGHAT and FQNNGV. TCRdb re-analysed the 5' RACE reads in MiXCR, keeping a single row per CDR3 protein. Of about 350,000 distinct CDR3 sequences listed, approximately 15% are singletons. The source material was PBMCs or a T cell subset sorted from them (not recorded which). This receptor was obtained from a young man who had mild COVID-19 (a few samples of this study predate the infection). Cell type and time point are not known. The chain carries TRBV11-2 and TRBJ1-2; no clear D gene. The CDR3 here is CASSWLYGYTF. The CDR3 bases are TGTGCCAGCAGCTGGCTCTATGGCTACACCTTC.